This T cell receptor (beta chain) derives from a study of blood T cell repertoires in COVID-19. The wider study: Spain, Italy and the United States supplied samples that represented acute and convalescent COVID-19.

As originally analysed: Researchers report that nucleated cell counts were estimated from reference gene primer amplification. The data were produced by immunoSEQ multiplex PCR, yet TCRdb's version contains in-frame clones alone and is incomplete. V, J and clone size reflect that table, while D and trimming were determined from the DNA. This sample carries over 200,000 clones, 80% to 85% of them seen once, and the ten largest clones take 4% to 5.5%. Germline trimming cut 2 bases from V and 4 bases from J; bases unmatched to any gene: 2. Germline V gene data show CDR1 as SGHNT and CDR2 as YYREEE (reference sequence). The length of the CDR3 is 14 residues.

The TCR originated in a human donor in a cohort sampled during active COVID-19. The chain links TRBV5-4 to TRBJ2-7; TRBD2 aligns across 11 bases. The sequenced sample was peripheral blood. This CDR3 is CASSFGLAGYEQYF. The CDR3 DNA sequence: TGTGCCAGCAGCTTCGGACTAGCGGGTTACGAGCAGTACTTC.